The clone carrying this T cell receptor beta chain was recorded many times. Its target is unknown. The germline V gene has CDR1 SGHTA and CDR2 FQGTGA. This CDR3 contains 15 residues. The junction had 9 bases not matched to a gene; V was cut back by 5 bases and J by 5 bases. In TCRdb, the reads were re-called with MiXCR into one record per CDR3 protein. The table has under 250,000 distinct CDR3 sequences, 12% seen once; the top ten hold around 1.6%. The data belong to a study of T cell repertoires in cytomegalovirus infection. Whole-study context: Based on public TCR beta signatures, there were indications of CMV infection and of a matching HLA type. General observations from the study: Carriers of CMV plus the relevant HLA were identified by cumulative public TCR beta family frequency. The study found HLA-C-restricted CMV-specific TCR beta clonotypes dominating the ex vivo response.

The V and J genes are TRBV7-3 and TRBJ2-5; 9 nucleotides match TRBD1. The source is a human donor in good health (CMV status not recorded). Some clones in this sample may be carry-over from other donors' samples. The sequencing input was PBMCs. DNA of the CDR3: TGTGCCAGCAGCAAGGGACAGGGAGTCGGGGAGACCCAGTACTTC. It encodes CASSKGQGVGETQYF.